This T cell receptor (beta chain) was recorded in a study of CD8+CD57+ T cells in acquired aplastic anemia. Overall study: Sorted CD4+ and CD8+ cells yielded roughly 3.5 ug of DNA on average. On average, healthy donors gave about 10.8 million reads for CD4+ cells.

TCR beta VDJ combinations and CDR3 sequences were profiled from genomic DNA. TCRdb reprocessed the reads via MiXCR and lists one record per CDR3 protein. The sample includes 400,000 to 500,000 distinct CDR3 sequences, 65% to 80% seen only once; the top ten take approximately 3.9%. Study-wide results and limits: Patient and control CD8+ Simpson's diversity was not significantly different. Both patients and controls carried the same twenty-nine CD8+ CDR3 sequences.

The CDR3 loop spans 14 amino acids. Trimming shortened V by 3 bases and J by 1 base, and 9 bases separated the two germline ends. Germline CDR1 and CDR2: LGHNA and YNFKEQ. This clonotype was found many times. Its antigen remains unknown. What was sequenced was sorted CD4+, CD8+, or CD8+CD57+ T cells (not recorded which) from PBMCs. The source of this sequence is a human donor in good health, serving as a control. This rearrangement joins TRBV4-2 to TRBJ1-1; a weak D match, TRBD1 (6 bases). The CDR3 reads CASSQGARNTEAFF. Written as DNA, the CDR3 is TGTGCCAGCAGCCAGGGGGCCAGGAACACTGAAGCTTTCTTT.